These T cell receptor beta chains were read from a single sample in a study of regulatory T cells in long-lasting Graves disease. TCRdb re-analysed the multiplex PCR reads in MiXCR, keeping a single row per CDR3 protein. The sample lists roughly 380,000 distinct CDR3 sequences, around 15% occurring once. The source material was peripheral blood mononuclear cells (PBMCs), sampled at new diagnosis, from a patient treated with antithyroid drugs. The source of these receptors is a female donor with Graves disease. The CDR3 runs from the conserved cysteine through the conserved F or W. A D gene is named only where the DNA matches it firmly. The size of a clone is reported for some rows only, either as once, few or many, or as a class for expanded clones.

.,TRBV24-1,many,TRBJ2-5,TGTGCCACCAGTGATTTGCAGCGGGCGCCGGAGACCCAGTACTTC,CATSDLQRAPETQYF
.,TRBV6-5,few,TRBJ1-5,TGTGCCAGCACTTACATCGGGGGCAGTCAGCCCCAGCATTTT,CASTYIGGSQPQHF
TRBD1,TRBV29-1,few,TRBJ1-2,TGCAGCGGGGACAGGGTCGACTATGGCTACACCTTC,CSGDRVDYGYTF
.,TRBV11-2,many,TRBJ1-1,TGTGCCAGCAGCTTAGCCGTGGGAAAAGCTTTCTTT,CASSLAVGKAFF
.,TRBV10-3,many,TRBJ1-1,TGTGCCATCCGCGTGGATACTATGAACACTGAAGCTTTCTTT,CAIRVDTMNTEAFF
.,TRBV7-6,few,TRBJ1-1,TGTGCCAGCAGCCCTCCCGGGACCGGCACTGAAGCTTTCTTT,CASSPPGTGTEAFF
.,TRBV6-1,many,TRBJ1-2,TGTGCCAGCAGTGAAAGGGGGGACGGTAGTAGCTACACCTTC,CASSERGDGSSYTF
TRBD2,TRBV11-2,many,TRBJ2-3,TGTGCCAGCAGCGCCCTGACTAGCGGGGGGGGTACAGATACGCAGTATTTT,CASSALTSGGGTDTQYF
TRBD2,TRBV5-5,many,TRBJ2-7,TGTGCCAGCAGCCGCGGGACTAGCGGGATTAACGAGCAGTACTTC,CASSRGTSGINEQYF
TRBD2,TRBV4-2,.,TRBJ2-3,TGTGCCAGCAGCCAAGGAGAGGGCGGGAGGGCCAGGTACGACACAGATACGCAGTATTTT,CASSQGEGGRARYDTDTQYF